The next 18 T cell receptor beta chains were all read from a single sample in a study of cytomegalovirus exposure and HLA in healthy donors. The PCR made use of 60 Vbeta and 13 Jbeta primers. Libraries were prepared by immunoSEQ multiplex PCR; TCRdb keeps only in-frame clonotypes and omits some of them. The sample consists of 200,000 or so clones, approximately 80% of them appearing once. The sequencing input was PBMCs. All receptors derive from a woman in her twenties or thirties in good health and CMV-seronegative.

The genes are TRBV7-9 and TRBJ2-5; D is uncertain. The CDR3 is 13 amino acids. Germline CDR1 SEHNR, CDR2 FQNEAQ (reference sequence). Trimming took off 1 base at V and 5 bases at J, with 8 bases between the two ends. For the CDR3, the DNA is TGTGCCAGCAGCTTAGAGCCGGTGGAGACCCAGTACTTC. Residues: CASSLEPVETQYF.

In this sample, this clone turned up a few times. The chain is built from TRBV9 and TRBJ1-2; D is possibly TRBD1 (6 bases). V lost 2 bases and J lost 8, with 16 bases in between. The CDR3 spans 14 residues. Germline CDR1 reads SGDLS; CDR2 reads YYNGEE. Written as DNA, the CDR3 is TGTGCCAGCAGCGTCCGGGGGGCCTCCTACGGCTACACCTTC. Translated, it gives CASSVRGASYGYTF.

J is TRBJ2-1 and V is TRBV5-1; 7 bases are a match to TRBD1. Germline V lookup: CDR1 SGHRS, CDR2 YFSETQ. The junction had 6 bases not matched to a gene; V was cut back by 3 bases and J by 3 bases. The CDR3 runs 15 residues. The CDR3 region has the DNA TGCGCCAGCAGCTCAACAAGGACAGGCTACAATGAGCAGTTCTTC. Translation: CASSSTRTGYNEQFF.

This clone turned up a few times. The CDR3 protein is CASRPPGQDYEQYF. CDR3 bases: TGTGCCAGCAGACCTCCGGGACAGGACTACGAGCAGTACTTC. The chain combines TRBV6-6 with TRBJ2-7, with 8 bases identical to TRBD1. Per germline, CDR1 MNHNY and CDR2 SVGAGI (reference sequence). The CDR3 is 14 amino acids. With V trimmed by 6 bases and J by 3 bases, 7 bases remained unmatched.

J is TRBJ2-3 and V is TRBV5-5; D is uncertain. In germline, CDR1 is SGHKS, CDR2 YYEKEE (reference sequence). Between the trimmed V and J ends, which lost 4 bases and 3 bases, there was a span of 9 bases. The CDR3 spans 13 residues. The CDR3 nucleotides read TGTGCCAGCAGCGACGCTAGAACAGATACGCAGTATTTT. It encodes CASSDARTDTQYF.

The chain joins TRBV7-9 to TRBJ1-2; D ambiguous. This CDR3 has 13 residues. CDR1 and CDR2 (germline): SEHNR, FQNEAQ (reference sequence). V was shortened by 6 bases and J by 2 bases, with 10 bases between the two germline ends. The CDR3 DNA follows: TGTGCCAGCAGTCCTTGGAGGAACTATGGCTACACCTTC. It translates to CASSPWRNYGYTF.

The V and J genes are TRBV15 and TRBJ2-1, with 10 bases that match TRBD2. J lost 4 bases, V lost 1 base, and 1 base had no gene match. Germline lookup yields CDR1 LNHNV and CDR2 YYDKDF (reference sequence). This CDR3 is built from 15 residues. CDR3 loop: CATSRGTSGYNEQFF. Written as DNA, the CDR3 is TGTGCCACCAGCAGAGGGACTAGCGGATACAATGAGCAGTTCTTC.

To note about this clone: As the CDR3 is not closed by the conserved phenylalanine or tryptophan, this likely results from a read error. The CDR3 DNA reads TGCAGCGTTGCGGACAGGGGGTCTTACGAGCAGTACCTC. The encoded protein is CSVADRGSYEQYL. The rearrangement uses TRBV29-1 and TRBJ2-7, with TRBD1 matching over 10 bases. CDR1 and CDR2 (germline): SQVTM, ANQGSEA. This CDR3 has 13 residues. Germline trimming cut 4 bases from V and 4 bases from J; bases unmatched to any gene: 4.

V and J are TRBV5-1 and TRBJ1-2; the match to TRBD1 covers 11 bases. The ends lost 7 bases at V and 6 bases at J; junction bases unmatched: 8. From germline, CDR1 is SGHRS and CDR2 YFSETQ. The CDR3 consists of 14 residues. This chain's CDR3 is CASGRDRGFDGYTF. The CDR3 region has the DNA TGCGCCAGCGGCCGGGACAGGGGGTTTGATGGCTACACCTTC.

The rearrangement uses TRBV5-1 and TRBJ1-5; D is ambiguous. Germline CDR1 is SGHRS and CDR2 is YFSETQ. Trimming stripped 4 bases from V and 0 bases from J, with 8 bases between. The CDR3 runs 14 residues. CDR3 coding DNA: TGCGCCAGCAGCGAGACACCTAGCAATCAGCCCCAGCATTTT. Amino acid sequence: CASSETPSNQPQHF.

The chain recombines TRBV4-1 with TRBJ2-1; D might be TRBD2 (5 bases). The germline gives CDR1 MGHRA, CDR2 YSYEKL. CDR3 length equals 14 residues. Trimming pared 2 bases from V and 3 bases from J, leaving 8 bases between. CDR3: CASSQLRDYNEQFF. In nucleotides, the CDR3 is TGCGCCAGCAGCCAATTGAGGGACTACAATGAGCAGTTCTTC.

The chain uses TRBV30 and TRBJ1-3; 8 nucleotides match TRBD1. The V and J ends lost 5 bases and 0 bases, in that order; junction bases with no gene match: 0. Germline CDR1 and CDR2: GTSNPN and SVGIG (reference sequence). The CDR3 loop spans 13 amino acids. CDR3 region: CAWDRGSGNTIYF. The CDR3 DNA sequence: TGTGCCTGGGACAGGGGCTCTGGAAACACCATATATTTT.

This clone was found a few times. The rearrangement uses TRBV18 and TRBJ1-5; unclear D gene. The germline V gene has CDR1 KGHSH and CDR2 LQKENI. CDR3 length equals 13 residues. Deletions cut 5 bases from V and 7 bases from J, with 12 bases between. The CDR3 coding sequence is TGTGCCAGCTCAACCGGGGAGGTCCAGCCCCAGCATTTT. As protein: CASSTGEVQPQHF.

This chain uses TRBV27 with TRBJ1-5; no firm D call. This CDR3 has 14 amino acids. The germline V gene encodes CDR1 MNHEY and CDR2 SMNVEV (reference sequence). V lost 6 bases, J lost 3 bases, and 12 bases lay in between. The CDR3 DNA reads TGTGCCAGCAGGCCTCAGGTGAACAATCAGCCCCAGCATTTT. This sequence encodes CASRPQVNNQPQHF.

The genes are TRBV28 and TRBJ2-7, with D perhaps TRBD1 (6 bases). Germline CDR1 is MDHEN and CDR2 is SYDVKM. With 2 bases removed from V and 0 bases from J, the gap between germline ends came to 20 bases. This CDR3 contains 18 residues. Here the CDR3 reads CASSLGTPGWDNSYEQYF. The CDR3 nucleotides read TGTGCCAGCAGTTTAGGGACCCCCGGATGGGACAACTCCTACGAGCAGTACTTC. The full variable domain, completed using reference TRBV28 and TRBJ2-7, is DVKVTQSSRYLVKRTGEKVFLECVQDMDHENMFWYRQDPGLGLRLIYFSYDVKMKEKGDIPEGYSVSREKKERFSLILESASTNQTSMYLCASSLGTPGWDNSYEQYFGPGTRLTVT.

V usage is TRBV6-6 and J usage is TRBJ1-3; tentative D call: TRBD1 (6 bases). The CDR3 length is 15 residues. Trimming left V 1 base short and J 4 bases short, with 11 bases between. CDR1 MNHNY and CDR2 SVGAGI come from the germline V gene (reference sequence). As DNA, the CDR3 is TGTGCCAGCAGTTACTTCAGGGGATCGGGAAACACCATATATTTT. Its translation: CASSYFRGSGNTIYF.

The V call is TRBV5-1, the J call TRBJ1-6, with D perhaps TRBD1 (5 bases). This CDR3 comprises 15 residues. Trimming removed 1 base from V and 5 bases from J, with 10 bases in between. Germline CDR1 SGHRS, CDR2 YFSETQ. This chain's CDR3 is CASSLRQGHNSPLHF. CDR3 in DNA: TGCGCCAGCAGCTTGCGTCAGGGCCATAATTCACCCCTCCACTTT.

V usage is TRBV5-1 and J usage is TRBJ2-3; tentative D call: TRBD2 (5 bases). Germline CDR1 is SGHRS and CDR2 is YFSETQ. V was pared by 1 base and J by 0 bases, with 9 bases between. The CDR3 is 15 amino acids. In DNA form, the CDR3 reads TGCGCCAGCAGCTTGCCGAGGACTAGCACAGATACGCAGTATTTT. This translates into CASSLPRTSTDTQYF.